The T cell receptor (beta chain) described here comes from a study of blood T cell repertoires in COVID-19. Study as a whole: Some COVID-19 samples were acute and others convalescent; all came from the United States, Italy and Spain. T cells, B-cell-depleted T cells, or PBMCs provided the cDNA or gDNA that served as material.

As handled by the study authors: Amplifying reference gene primers gave estimates of nucleated cell counts. Repertoires were generated with immunoSEQ multiplex PCR, while TCRdb's copy carries only in-frame clones and drops some. V and J calls and clone size follow that table, whereas D and trimming were derived from the DNA. The table has around 87,000 clones, roughly 87% seen once. The CDR3 is made up of 18 amino acids. V was pared by 0 bases and J by 0 bases, with 7 bases of the junction left unmatched. Germline CDR1 and CDR2: SGHNT and YYREEE (reference sequence). This chain links TRBV5-4 with TRBJ2-2, with 8 bases identical to TRBD2. This receptor was taken from a man in his fifties or sixties with acute or convalescent COVID-19. The sequenced sample consisted of peripheral blood. CDR3 sequence: CASSLAGGRQTNTGELFF. CDR3 coding DNA: TGTGCCAGCAGCTTGGCGGGGGGGCGCCAAACGAACACCGGGGAGCTGTTTTTT.